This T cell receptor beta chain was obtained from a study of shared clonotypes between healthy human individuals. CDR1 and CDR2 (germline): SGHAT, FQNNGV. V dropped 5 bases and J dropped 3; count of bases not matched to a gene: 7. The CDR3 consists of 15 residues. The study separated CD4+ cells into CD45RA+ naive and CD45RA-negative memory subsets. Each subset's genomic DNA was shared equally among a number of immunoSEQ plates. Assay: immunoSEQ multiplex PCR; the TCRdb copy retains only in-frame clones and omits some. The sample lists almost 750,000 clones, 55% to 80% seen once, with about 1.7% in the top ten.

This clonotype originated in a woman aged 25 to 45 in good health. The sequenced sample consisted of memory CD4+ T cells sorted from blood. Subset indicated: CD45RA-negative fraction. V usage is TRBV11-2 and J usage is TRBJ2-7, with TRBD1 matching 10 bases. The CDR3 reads CASSTRTGGGYEQYF. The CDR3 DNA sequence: TGTGCCAGCAGCACCAGGACAGGGGGAGGCTACGAGCAGTACTTC.